The clone carrying this T cell receptor beta chain was detected many times. Its target is unknown. The entry originates in a study of T cells in Graves' hyperthyroidism and ophthalmopathy. For the study at large: It was at initial diagnosis, before any treatment, that peripheral blood was collected. Study conclusions and caveats: The majority of expanded thyroid clonotypes above 0.001 also appeared in blood.

Ophthalmopathy patients had Clinical Activity Score at least 3, NOSPECS grade at least 4, duration under 3 months. Fresh peripheral blood, 9.5 to 10 ml of it, supplied the PBMCs. RNA transcripts provided the source from which TCR beta CDR3 regions were amplified. TCR CDR3 regions were first amplified by RT-PCR with HTBI primers. TCRdb independently ran MiXCR on the multiplex PCR reads; one entry per CDR3 protein. The sample consists of hundreds of thousands of distinct CDR3 sequences, approximately 14% of them appearing once. V lost 2 bases and J lost 2, with 6 bases in between. The CDR3 is 13 residues long.

The chain recombines TRBV12-3 or TRBV12-4 with TRBJ2-5; unclear D gene. The sequencing input was blood. This clonotype was sampled from a woman between 35 and 50 years old with Graves' ophthalmopathy. CDR3 residues: CASSLTEQETQYF. The CDR3 region has the DNA TGTGCCAGCAGTTTAACGGAGCAAGAGACCCAGTACTTC.